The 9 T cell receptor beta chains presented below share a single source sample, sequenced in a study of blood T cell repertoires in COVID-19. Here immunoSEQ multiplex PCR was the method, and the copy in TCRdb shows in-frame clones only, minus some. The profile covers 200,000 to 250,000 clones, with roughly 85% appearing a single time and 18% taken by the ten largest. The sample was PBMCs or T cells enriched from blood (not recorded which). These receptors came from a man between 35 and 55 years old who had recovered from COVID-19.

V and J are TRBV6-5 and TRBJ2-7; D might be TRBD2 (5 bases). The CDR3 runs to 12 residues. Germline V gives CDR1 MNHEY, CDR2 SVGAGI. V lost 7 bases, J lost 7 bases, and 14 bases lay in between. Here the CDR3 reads CASTWGDGEQYF. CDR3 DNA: TGTGCCAGCACCTGGGGAGATGGAGAGCAGTACTTC.

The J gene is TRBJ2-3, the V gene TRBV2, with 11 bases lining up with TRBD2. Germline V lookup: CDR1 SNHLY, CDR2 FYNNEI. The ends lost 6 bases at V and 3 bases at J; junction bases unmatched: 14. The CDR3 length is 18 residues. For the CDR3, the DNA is TGTGCCAGCAGAAGTAGCGGGAGGGCCCTCACCCCAACAGATACGCAGTATTTT. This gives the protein CASRSSGRALTPTDTQYF.

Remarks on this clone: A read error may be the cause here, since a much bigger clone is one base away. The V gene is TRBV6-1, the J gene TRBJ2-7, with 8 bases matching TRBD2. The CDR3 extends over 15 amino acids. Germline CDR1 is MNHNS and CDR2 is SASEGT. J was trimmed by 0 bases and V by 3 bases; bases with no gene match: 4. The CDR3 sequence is CASSETSVSSYEQYF. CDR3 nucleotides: TGTGCCAGCAGTGAGACTAGCGTGAGCTCCTACGAGCAGTACTTC.

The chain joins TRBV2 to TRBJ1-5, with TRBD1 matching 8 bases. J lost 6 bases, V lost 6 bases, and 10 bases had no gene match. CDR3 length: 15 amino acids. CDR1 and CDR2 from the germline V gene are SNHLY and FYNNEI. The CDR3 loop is CASRQGAGSRQPQHF. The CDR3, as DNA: TGTGCCAGCAGGCAGGGGGCAGGAAGTCGTCAGCCCCAGCATTTT.

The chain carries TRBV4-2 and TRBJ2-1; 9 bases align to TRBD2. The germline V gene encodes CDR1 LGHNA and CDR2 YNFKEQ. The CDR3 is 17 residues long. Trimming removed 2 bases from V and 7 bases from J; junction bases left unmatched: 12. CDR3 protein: CASSQTSQIAGVNEQFF. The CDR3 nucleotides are TGTGCCAGCAGCCAAACATCCCAGATAGCGGGAGTGAATGAGCAGTTCTTC.

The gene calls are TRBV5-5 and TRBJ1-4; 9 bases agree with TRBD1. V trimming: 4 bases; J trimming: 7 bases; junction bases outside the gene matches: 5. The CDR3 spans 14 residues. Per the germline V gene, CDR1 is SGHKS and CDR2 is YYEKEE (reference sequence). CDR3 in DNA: TGTGCCAGCAGCAACCGGGACAGGGTTGAAAAACTGTTTTTT. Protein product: CASSNRDRVEKLFF. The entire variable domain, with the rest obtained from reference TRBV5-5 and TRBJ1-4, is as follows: DAGVTQSPTHLIKTRGQQVTLRCSPISGHKSVSWYQQVLGQGPQFIFQYYEKEERGRGNFPDRFSARQFPNYSSELNVNALLLGDSALYLCASSNRDRVEKLFFGSGTQLSVL.

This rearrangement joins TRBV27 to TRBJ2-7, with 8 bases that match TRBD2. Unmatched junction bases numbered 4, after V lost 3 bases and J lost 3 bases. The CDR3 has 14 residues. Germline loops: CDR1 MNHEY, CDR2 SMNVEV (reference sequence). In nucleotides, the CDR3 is TGTGCCAGCAGTTTGGTAGCGGGGCACTACGAGCAGTACTTC. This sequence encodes CASSLVAGHYEQYF.

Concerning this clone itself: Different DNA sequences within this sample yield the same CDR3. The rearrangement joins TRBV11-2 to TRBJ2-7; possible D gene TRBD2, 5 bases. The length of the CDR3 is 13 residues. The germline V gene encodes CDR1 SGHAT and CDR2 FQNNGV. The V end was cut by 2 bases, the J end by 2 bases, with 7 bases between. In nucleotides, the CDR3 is TGTGCCAGCAGCTTAACCGGGGCCTACGAGCAGTACTTC. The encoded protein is CASSLTGAYEQYF.

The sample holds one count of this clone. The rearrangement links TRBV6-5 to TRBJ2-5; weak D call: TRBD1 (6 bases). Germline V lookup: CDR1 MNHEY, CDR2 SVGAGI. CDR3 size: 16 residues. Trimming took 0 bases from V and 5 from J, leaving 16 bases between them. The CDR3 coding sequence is TGTGCCAGCAGTTACTCTTTTAACAGGGCGGGTGAGACCCAGTACTTC. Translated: CASSYSFNRAGETQYF.